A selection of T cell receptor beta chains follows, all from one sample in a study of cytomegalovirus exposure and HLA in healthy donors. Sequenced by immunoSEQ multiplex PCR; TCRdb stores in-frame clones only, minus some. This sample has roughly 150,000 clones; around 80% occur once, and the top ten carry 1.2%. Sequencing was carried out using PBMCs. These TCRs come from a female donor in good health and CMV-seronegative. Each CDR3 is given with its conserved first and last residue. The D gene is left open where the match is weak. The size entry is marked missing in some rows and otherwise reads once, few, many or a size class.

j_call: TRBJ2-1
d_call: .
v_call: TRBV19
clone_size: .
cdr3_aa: CASSIRTNNEQFF
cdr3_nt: TGTGCCAGTAGTATTAGGACTAACAATGAGCAGTTCTTC

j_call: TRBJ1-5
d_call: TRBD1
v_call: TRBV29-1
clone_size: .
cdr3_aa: CSVRTGTGGNQPQHF
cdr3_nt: TGCAGCGTCAGGACAGGGACAGGGGGGAATCAGCCCCAGCATTTT

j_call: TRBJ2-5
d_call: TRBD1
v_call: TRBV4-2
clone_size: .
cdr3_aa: CASSRGTGGDDETQYF
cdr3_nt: TGTGCCAGCAGCCGCGGGACAGGGGGAGATGACGAGACCCAGTACTTC

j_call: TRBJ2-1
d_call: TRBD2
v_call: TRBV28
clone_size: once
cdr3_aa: CASTIRTSPLLNEQFF
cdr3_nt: TGTGCCAGCACCATCCGGACTAGCCCTCTTTTAAATGAGCAGTTCTTC

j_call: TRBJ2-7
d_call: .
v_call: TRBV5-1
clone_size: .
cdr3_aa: CASSLDWGSDEQYF
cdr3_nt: TGCGCCAGCAGCTTGGATTGGGGCTCGGACGAGCAGTACTTC

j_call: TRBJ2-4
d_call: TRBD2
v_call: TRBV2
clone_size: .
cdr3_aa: CASLASAGGIQYF
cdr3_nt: TGTGCCAGCCTCGCTAGCGCGGGGGGGATTCAGTACTTC

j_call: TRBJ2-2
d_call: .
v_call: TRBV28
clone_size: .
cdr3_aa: CASIPRGGEAGELFF
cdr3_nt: TGTGCCAGCATCCCCCGAGGGGGAGAGGCCGGGGAGCTGTTTTTT

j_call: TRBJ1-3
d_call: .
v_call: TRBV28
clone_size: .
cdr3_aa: CASSPGQAQNTIYF
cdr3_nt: TGTGCCAGCAGTCCGGGACAAGCACAAAACACCATATATTTT

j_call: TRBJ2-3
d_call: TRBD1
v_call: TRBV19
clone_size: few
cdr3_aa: CASSIIQGQIHTDTQYF
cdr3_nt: TGTGCCAGTAGTATTATTCAGGGACAGATTCACACAGATACGCAGTATTTT

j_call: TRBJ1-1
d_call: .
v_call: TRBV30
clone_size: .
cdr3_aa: CAWSVRGNTEAFF
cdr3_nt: TGTGCCTGGAGTGTACGGGGGAACACTGAAGCTTTCTTT

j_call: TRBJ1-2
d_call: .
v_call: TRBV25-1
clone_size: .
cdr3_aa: CASSEIRAGVFYGYTF
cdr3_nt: TGTGCCAGCAGTGAAATTAGGGCAGGGGTTTTCTATGGCTACACCTTC

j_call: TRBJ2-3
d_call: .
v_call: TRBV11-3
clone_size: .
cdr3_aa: CASSLGQDLGDTQYF
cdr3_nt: TGTGCCAGCAGCTTAGGACAGGACCTCGGCGATACGCAGTATTTT

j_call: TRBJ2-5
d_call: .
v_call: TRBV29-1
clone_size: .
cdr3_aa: CSVEDELGGETQYF
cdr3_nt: TGCAGCGTTGAAGATGAACTCGGCGGGGAGACCCAGTACTTC

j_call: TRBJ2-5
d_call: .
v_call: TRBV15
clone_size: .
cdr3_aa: CATSGSGPTQYF
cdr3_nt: TGTGCCACCAGCGGGAGCGGGCCTACCCAGTACTTC

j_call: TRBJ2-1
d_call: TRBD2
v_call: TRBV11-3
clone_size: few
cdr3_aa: CASSKGTSGTNEQFF
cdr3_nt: TGTGCCAGCAGCAAAGGGACTAGCGGTACTAATGAGCAGTTCTTC

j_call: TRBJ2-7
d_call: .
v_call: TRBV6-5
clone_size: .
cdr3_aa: CASSYSNARDEQYF
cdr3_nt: TGTGCCAGCAGTTACTCGAATGCCCGGGACGAGCAGTACTTC

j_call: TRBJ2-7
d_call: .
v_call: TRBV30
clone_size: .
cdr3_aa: CAWSGDYEQYF
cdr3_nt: TGTGCCTGGAGTGGAGACTACGAGCAGTACTTC

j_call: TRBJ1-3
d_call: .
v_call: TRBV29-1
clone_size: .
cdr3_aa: CSVTWSSGNTIYF
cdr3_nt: TGCAGCGTGACTTGGAGCTCTGGAAACACCATATATTTT

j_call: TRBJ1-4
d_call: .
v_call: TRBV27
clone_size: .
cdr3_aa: CASSLYEGATNEKLFF
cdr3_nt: TGTGCCAGCAGTTTGTACGAGGGGGCAACTAATGAAAAACTGTTTTTT

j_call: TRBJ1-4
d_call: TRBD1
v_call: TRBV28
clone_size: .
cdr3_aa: CASSLHLGQTNEKLFF
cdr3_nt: TGTGCCAGCAGTTTACATCTGGGACAGACTAATGAAAAACTGTTTTTT

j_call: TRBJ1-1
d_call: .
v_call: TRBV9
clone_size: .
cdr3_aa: CASSANRVEAFF
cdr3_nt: TGTGCCAGCAGCGCTAACAGGGTTGAAGCTTTCTTT

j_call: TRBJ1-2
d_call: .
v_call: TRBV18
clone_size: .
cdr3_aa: CASSPREGARGSYGYTF
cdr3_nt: TGTGCCAGCTCACCACGGGAAGGTGCCAGGGGTAGCTATGGCTACACCTTC

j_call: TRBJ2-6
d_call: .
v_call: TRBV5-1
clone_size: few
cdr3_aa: CASSLGRRSSGANVLTF
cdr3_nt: TGCGCCAGCAGCTTGGGTAGACGGAGCTCTGGGGCCAACGTCCTGACTTTC

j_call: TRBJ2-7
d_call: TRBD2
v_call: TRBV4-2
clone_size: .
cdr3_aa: CASSQGLAGVGYEQYF
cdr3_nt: TGTGCCAGCAGCCAGGGACTAGCGGGAGTGGGGTACGAGCAGTACTTC

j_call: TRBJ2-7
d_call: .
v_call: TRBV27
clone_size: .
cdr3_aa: CASSETVNYEQYF
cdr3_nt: TGTGCCAGCAGTGAGACAGTGAACTACGAGCAGTACTTC

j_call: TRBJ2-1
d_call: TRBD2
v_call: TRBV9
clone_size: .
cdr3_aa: CASSVGVAGGTYNEQFF
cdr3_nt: TGTGCCAGCAGCGTAGGGGTAGCGGGAGGGACCTACAATGAGCAGTTCTTC

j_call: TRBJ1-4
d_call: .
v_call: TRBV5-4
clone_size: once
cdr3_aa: CASSSGGDRDEKLFF
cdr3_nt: TGTGCCAGCAGCTCAGGCGGGGATCGGGATGAAAAACTGTTTTTT

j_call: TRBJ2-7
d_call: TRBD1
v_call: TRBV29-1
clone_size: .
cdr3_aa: CSVAPRTGGYEQYF
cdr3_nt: TGCAGCGTTGCCCCCCGGACAGGGGGCTACGAGCAGTACTTC

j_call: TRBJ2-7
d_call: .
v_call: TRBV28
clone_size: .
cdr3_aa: CASKQRNYEQYF
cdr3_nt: TGTGCCAGCAAACAGAGAAACTACGAGCAGTACTTC

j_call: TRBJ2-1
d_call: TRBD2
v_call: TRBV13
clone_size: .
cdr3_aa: CASSSGSGSPSNEQFF
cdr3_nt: TGTGCCAGCAGCTCGGGGAGCGGGAGCCCATCCAATGAGCAGTTCTTC

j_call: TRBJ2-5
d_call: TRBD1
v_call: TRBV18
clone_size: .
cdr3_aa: CASSSGQGKETQYF
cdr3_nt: TGTGCCAGCTCATCGGGACAGGGCAAGGAGACCCAGTACTTC

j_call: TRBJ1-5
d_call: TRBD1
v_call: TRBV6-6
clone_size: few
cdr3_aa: CASSRDRGSNQPQHF
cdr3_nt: TGTGCCAGCAGTAGGGACAGGGGAAGCAATCAGCCCCAGCATTTT

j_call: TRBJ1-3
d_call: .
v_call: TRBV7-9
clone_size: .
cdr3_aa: CASSLDRTGNTIYF
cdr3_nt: TGTGCCAGCAGCTTAGACAGGACTGGAAACACCATATATTTT

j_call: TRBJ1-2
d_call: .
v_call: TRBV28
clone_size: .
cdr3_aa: CASSLGGLSYGYTF
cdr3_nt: TGTGCCAGCAGTTTAGGGGGCTTGAGCTATGGCTACACCTTC

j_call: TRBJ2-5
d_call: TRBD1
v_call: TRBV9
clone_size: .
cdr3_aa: CASDRSTGGETQYF
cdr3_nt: TGTGCCAGCGACAGATCCACAGGGGGAGAGACCCAGTACTTC

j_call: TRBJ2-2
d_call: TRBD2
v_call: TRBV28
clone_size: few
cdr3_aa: CASSLVAGSNTGELFF
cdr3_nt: TGTGCCAGCAGTTTAGTAGCGGGGTCGAACACCGGGGAGCTGTTTTTT

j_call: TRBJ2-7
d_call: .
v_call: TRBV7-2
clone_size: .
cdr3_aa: CASGHRYEQYF
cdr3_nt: TGTGCCAGCGGACACAGGTACGAGCAGTACTTC

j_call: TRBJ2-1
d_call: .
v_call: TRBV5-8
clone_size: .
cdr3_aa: CASSFRGGGHNEQFF
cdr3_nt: TGTGCCAGCAGCTTCCGGGGTGGGGGCCACAATGAGCAGTTCTTC

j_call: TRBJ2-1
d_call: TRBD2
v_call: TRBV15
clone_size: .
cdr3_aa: CATSRDSGTSGSIYNEQFF
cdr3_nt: TGTGCCACCAGCAGAGATAGCGGTACTAGCGGGAGTATCTACAATGAGCAGTTCTTC

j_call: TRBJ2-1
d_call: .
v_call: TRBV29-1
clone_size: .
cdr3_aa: CSVRTRGNNEQFF
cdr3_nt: TGCAGCGTACGTACAAGGGGCAACAATGAGCAGTTCTTC

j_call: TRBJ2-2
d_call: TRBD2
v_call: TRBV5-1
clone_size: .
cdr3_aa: CASSLEGLAGVSGELFF
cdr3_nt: TGCGCCAGCAGCTTGGAGGGACTAGCGGGAGTCAGCGGGGAGCTGTTTTTT

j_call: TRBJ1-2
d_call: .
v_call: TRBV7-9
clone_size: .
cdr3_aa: CASSLAREVDSYGYTF
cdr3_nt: TGTGCCAGCAGCTTAGCGCGAGAGGTGGACAGCTATGGCTACACCTTC

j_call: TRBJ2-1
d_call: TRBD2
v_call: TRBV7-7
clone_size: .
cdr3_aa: CASSRGGVGNEQFF
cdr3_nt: TGTGCCAGCAGCCGCGGGGGGGTAGGGAATGAGCAGTTCTTC

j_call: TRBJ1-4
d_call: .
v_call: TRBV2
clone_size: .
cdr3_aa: CASSLGANEKLFF
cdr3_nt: TGTGCCAGCAGTCTGGGGGCGAATGAAAAACTGTTTTTT

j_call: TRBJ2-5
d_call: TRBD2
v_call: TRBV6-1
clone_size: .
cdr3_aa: CASLAGGIEETQYF
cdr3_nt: TGTGCCAGCCTAGCGGGAGGGATAGAAGAGACCCAGTACTTC

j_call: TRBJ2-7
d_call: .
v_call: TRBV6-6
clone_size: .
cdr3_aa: CASSTLGSSYEQYF
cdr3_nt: TGTGCCAGCAGTACCCTCGGGAGCTCCTACGAGCAGTACTTC

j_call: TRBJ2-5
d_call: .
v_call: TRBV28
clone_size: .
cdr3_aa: CASSSPGLTIGETQYF
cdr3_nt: TGTGCCAGCAGTTCCCCGGGACTCACGATAGGAGAGACCCAGTACTTC

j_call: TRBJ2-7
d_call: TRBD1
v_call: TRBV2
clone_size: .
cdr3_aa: CASSSQGTSYEQYF
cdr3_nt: TGTGCCAGCAGTTCACAGGGGACCAGCTACGAGCAGTACTTC

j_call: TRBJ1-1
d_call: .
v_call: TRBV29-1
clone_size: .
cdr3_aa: CSVERQNTEAFF
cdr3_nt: TGCAGCGTTGAGAGACAGAACACTGAAGCTTTCTTT

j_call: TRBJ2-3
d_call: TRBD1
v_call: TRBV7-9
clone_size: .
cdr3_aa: CASSLGDRVTDTQYF
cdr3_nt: TGTGCCAGCAGCTTAGGAGACAGGGTCACAGATACGCAGTATTTT

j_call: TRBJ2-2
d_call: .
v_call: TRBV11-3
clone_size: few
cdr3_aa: CASSLDNRPGELFF
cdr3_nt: TGTGCCAGCAGCTTAGATAACAGGCCCGGGGAGCTGTTTTTT